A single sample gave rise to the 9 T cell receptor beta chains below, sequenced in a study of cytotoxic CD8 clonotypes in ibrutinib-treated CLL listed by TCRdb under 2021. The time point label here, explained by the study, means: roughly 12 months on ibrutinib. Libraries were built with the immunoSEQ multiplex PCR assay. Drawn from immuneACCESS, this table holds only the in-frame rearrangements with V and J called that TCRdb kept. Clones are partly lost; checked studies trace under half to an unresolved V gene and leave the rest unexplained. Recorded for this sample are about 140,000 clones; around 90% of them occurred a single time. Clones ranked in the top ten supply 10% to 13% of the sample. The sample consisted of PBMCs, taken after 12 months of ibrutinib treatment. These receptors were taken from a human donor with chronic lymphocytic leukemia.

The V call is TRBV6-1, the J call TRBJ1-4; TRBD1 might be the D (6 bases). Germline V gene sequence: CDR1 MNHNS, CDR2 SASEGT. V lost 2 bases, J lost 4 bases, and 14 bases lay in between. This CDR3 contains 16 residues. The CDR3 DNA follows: TGTGCCAGCAGTGAAATGGGGGGCAGTAATAATGAAAAACTGTTTTTT. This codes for CASSEMGGSNNEKLFF.

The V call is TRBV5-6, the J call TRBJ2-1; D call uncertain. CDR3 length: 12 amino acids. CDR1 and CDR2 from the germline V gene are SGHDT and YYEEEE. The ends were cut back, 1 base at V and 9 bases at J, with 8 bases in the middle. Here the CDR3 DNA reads TGTGCCAGCAGCTTGATAGCTTTTGAGCAGTTCTTC. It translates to CASSLIAFEQFF.

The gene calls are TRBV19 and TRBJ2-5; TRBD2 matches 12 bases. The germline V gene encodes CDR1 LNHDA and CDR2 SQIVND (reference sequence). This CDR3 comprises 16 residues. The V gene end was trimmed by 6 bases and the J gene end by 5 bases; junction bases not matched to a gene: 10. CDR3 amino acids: CASSLLLAGGAETQYF. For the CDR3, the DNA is TGTGCCAGTAGCCTTCTGCTAGCGGGGGGGGCGGAGACCCAGTACTTC.

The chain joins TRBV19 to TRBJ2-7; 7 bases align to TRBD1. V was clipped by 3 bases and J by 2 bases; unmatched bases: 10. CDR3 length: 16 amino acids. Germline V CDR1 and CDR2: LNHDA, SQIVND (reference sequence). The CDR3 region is CASSISSWDRAYEQYF. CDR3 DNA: TGTGCCAGTAGTATCAGTTCGTGGGACAGAGCCTACGAGCAGTACTTC. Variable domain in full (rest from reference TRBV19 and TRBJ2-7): DGGITQSPKYLFRKEGQNVTLSCEQNLNHDAMYWYRQDPGQGLRLIYYSQIVNDFQKGDIAEGYSVSREKKESFPLTVTSAQKNPTAFYLCASSISSWDRAYEQYFGPGTRLTVT.

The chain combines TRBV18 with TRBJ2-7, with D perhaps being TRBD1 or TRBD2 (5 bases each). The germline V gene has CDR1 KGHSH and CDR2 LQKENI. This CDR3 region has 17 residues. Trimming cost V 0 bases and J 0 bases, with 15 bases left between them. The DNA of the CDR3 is TGTGCCAGCTCACCACCGTCGACGGGGCCAAACTCCTACGAGCAGTACTTC. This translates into CASSPPSTGPNSYEQYF.

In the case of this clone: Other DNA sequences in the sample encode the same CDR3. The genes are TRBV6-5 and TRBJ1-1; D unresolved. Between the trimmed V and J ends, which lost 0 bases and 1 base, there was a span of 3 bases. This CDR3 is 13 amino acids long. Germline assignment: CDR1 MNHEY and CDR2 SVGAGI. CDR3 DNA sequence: TGTGCCAGCAGTTACTCGTCGAACACTGAAGCTTTCTTT. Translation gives CASSYSSNTEAFF.

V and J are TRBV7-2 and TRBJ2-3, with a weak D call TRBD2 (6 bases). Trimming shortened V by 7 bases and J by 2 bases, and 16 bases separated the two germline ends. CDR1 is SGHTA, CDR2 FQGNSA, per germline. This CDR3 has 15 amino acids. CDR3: CASIPDGRLTDTQYF. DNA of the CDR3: TGTGCCAGCATCCCTGATGGGAGGCTCACAGATACGCAGTATTTT.

Here the CDR3 reads CSVQYAGAYNEQFF. CDR3 sequence (DNA): TGCAGCGTTCAATATGCGGGGGCCTACAATGAGCAGTTCTTC. This chain joins TRBV29-1 and TRBJ2-1; 7 bases match TRBD2. Germline values: CDR1 SQVTM, CDR2 ANQGSEA. This CDR3 contains 14 residues. The V segment lost 5 bases and the J segment 2 bases; nucleotides outside the gene matches: 6.

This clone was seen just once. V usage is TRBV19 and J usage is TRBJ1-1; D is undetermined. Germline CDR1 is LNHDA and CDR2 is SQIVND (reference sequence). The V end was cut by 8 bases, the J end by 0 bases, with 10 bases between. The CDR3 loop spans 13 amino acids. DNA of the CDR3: TGTGCCAGTGGTCCTGGGTTGAACACTGAAGCTTTCTTT. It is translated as CASGPGLNTEAFF.